Following are 4 T cell receptor beta chains from one sample sequenced in a study of blood T cells in healthy people across ages. Then a second PCR, running about 7 to 11 cycles, was carried out with a sample-barcoded 5' primer and a J-beta primer mix. TCRdb analysed the 5' RACE reads with MiXCR anew, one entry per CDR3 protein. The sample contains some 900,000 distinct CDR3 sequences, around 46% of which appear only once. The material sequenced was blood. Receptors originate from a man younger than 45 in good health.

The J gene is TRBJ1-2, the V gene TRBV14; D ambiguous. CDR1 SGHDN and CDR2 FVKESK come from the germline V gene. V was clipped by 2 bases and J by 8 bases, with 12 bases between them. The CDR3 extends over 13 amino acids. CDR3: CASSQYVVEGYTF. CDR3 DNA sequence: TGTGCCAGCAGCCAATACGTAGTTGAGGGCTACACCTTC.

The chain recombines TRBV6-1 with TRBJ1-1, with D maybe TRBD1 (5 bases). Germline CDR1 is MNHNS and CDR2 is SASEGT. The CDR3 extends over 14 amino acids. V gave up 4 bases and J gave up 5 bases, with 14 bases separating them. The CDR3 DNA reads TGTGCCAGCAGTGCCTTGACGGAGGGGACTGAAGCTTTCTTT. This gives the protein CASSALTEGTEAFF.

This clonotype was seen more than once but under ten times. The chain joins TRBV29-1 to TRBJ2-5; TRBD2 matches 8 bases. The junction had 4 bases not matched to a gene; V was cut back by 4 bases and J by 3 bases. The CDR3 runs 13 residues. Looked up from germline, CDR1 is SQVTM and CDR2 is ANQGSEA. CDR3 nucleotides: TGCAGCGTTGGGCAGCGGGGGAAAGAGACCCAGTACTTC. Protein sequence: CSVGQRGKETQYF.

This chain connects TRBV10-3 to TRBJ2-7; D assignment may be TRBD1 or TRBD2 (5 bases each). The J call is in doubt because the DNA end fits TRBJ2-5 better. The length of the CDR3 is 14 residues. Germline assignment: CDR1 ENHRY and CDR2 SYGVKD. This chain's CDR3 is CAISESDWGETQYF. CDR3 nucleotides: TGTGCCATCAGTGAGTCGGACTGGGGGGAGACCCAGTACTTC.